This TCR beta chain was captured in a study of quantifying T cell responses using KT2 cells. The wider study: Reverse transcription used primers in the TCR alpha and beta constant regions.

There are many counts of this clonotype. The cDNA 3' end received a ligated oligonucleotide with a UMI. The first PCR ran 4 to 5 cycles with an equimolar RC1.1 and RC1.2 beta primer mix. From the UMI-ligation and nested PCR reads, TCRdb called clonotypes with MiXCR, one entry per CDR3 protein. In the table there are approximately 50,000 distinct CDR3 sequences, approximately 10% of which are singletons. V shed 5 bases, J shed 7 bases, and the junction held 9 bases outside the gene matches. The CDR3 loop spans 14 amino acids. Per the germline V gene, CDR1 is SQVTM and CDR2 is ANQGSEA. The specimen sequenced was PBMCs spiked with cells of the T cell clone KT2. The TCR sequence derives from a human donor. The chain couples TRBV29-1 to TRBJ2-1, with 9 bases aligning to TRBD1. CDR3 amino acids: CSVTGGYGENEQFF. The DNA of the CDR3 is TGCAGCGTTACAGGGGGCTACGGGGAAAATGAGCAGTTCTTC.